These 20 T cell receptor beta chains came from one sample sequenced in a study of OX40 agonist ivuxolimab in advanced cancers. Sequenced by immunoSEQ multiplex PCR; TCRdb stores in-frame clones only, minus some. The data show tens of thousands of clones, 80% to 90% seen once. Source: CD4+ or CD8+ T cells sorted from blood, taken in a trial of the OX40 agonist ivuxolimab. The receptors shown here come from an adult with an advanced solid tumor such as melanoma, head and neck, liver or kidney cancer.

This sequence joins TRBV6-1 and TRBJ2-5; D not resolved. Germline CDR1 reads MNHNS; CDR2 reads SASEGT. The ends were cut back, 1 base at V and 2 bases at J, with 8 bases in the middle. CDR3 length equals 14 residues. The CDR3 DNA follows: TGTGCCAGCAGTGAAGGAGGCGGTCAAGAGACCCAGTACTTC. This gives the protein CASSEGGGQETQYF.

This rearrangement joins TRBV5-5 to TRBJ1-1, with D tentatively TRBD1 (6 bases). V was pared by 1 base and J by 1 base, with 8 bases between. The CDR3 contains 14 residues. Germline-derived CDR1 and CDR2 are SGHKS and YYEKEE (reference sequence). CDR3 region: CASSLTGSNTEAFF. As DNA, the CDR3 is TGTGCCAGCAGCTTGACAGGGTCGAACACTGAAGCTTTCTTT.

This chain uses TRBV5-1 with TRBJ1-2; D might be TRBD1 (6 bases). There are 15 residues in the CDR3. Germline-derived CDR1 and CDR2 are SGHRS and YFSETQ. Trimming pared 4 bases from V and 2 bases from J, leaving 15 bases between. CDR3: CASSENRDVNYGYTF. The CDR3 DNA reads as TGCGCCAGCAGCGAAAACAGGGACGTCAACTATGGCTACACCTTC.

This chain joins TRBV30 and TRBJ1-1, with a possible D match to TRBD1 (6 bases). The CDR3 is made up of 12 amino acids. Germline assignment: CDR1 GTSNPN and CDR2 SVGIG (reference sequence). V lost 8 bases and J 4 bases, leaving 14 bases between the germline ends. Here the CDR3 reads CAAHRESTEAFF. As DNA, the CDR3 is TGTGCCGCCCACAGGGAATCCACTGAAGCTTTCTTT.

The rearrangement uses TRBV7-2 and TRBJ2-2, with D maybe TRBD1 (5 bases). Trimming took off 1 base at V and 8 bases at J, with 8 bases between the two ends. The CDR3 consists of 13 residues. The germline CDR1 and CDR2 sequences are SGHTA and FQGNSA. The CDR3 loop reads CASSLGGSGELFF. Written as DNA, the CDR3 is TGTGCCAGCAGCTTAGGGGGCTCAGGGGAGCTGTTTTTT.

The rearrangement links TRBV7-8 to TRBJ2-7; the D gene could be TRBD1 or TRBD2 (6 bases each). Germline CDR1 is SGHVS and CDR2 is FQNEAQ. Trimming pared 0 bases from V and 4 bases from J, leaving 19 bases between. This CDR3 spans 17 amino acids. The CDR3 nucleotides are TGTGCCAGCAGCTTAGCCTGGAGGGGCAGGGGCGAGTACGAGCAGTACTTC. As protein: CASSLAWRGRGEYEQYF.

This clone was observed a few times. This chain links TRBV5-5 with TRBJ2-1, with TRBD1 as a possible D gene (6 bases). Looked up from germline, CDR1 is SGHKS and CDR2 is YYEKEE (reference sequence). V lost 4 bases to trimming and J lost 3 bases, with 17 bases between them. The CDR3 length is 16 residues. The CDR3 here is CASSQIPPDSYNEQFF. The DNA for the CDR3 is TGTGCCAGCAGCCAGATCCCCCCGGACAGCTACAATGAGCAGTTCTTC.

The CDR3 is CASSQGTPDWTAVNYGYTF. Here the CDR3 DNA reads TGTGCCAGCAGCCAAGGAACGCCTGATTGGACAGCTGTTAACTATGGCTACACCTTC. The rearrangement links TRBV4-2 to TRBJ1-2, with D possibly TRBD1 on 6 matching bases. The CDR3 contains 19 residues. V lost 1 base and J lost 1, with 22 bases in between. Germline V gene data show CDR1 as LGHNA and CDR2 as YNFKEQ.

The chain employs TRBV9 and TRBJ2-7; D assignment may be TRBD1 or TRBD2 (5 bases each). CDR3 length: 14 residues. Germline values: CDR1 SGDLS, CDR2 YYNGEE. V was pared by 1 base and J by 5 bases, with 13 bases between. The CDR3 DNA reads as TGTGCCAGCAGCGTAAGCCTCCAGGGACACGAGCAGTACTTC. Translated: CASSVSLQGHEQYF.

This clone was counted between two and nine times. The chain recombines TRBV12-5 with TRBJ1-2, with D maybe TRBD1 (5 bases). Germline values: CDR1 LGHNT, CDR2 FRNRAP. Trimming cost V 1 base and J 13 bases, with 13 bases left between them. The CDR3 is made up of 12 amino acids. CDR3 sequence reads: CASGLGQGACTF. Here the CDR3 DNA reads TGTGCTAGTGGTTTGGGGCAGGGAGCTTGCACCTTC. The full variable domain, completed using reference TRBV12-5 and TRBJ1-2, is DARVTQTPRHKVTEMGQEVTMRCQPILGHNTVFWYRQTMMQGLELLAYFRNRAPLDDSGMPKDRFSAEMPDATLATLKIQPSEPRDSAVYFCASGLGQGACTFGSGTRLTVV.

V and J are TRBV29-1 and TRBJ2-3, with 7 bases identical to TRBD1. Trimming at V came to 3 bases and at J to 3 bases, leaving 3 bases not matched to a gene. Germline V gene data show CDR1 as SQVTM and CDR2 as ANQGSEA. The CDR3 has 13 residues. This CDR3 is CSVDQGVTDTQYF. CDR3 bases: TGCAGCGTTGACCAGGGGGTGACAGATACGCAGTATTTT.

The V and J genes are TRBV4-1 and TRBJ2-5; possibly TRBD1 for D (5 bases). CDR1 is MGHRA and CDR2 is YSYEKL in the germline V gene. V was pared by 3 bases and J by 0 bases, with 11 bases between. The CDR3 is made up of 15 amino acids. DNA for the CDR3: TGCGCCAGCAGCCATAATGCAGGGAACCAAGAGACCCAGTACTTC. Its protein product is CASSHNAGNQETQYF.

The chain couples TRBV30 to TRBJ1-5; D uncertain. CDR3 length: 13 amino acids. V was trimmed by 2 bases and J by 1 base, leaving 6 bases between them. In germline, CDR1 is GTSNPN, CDR2 SVGIG (reference sequence). CDR3 in amino acids: CAWSLDSNQPQHF. The CDR3 DNA reads as TGTGCCTGGAGTTTGGACAGCAATCAGCCCCAGCATTTT. The full variable domain, with the rest looked up from reference TRBV30 and TRBJ1-5, is SQTIHQWPATLVQPVGSPLSLECTVEGTSNPNLYWYRQAAGRGLQLLFYSVGIGQISSEVPQNLSASRPQDRQFILSSKKLLLSDSGFYLCAWSLDSNQPQHFGDGTRLSIL.

Only one count was recorded for this clone. The V and J genes are TRBV7-8 and TRBJ2-5, with D perhaps TRBD2 (6 bases). Looked up from germline, CDR1 is SGHVS and CDR2 is FQNEAQ. Trimming took off 1 base at V and 1 base at J, with 16 bases between the two ends. The CDR3 loop spans 17 amino acids. The CDR3 loop reads CASSLEVTGASQETQYF. In DNA, the CDR3 is TGTGCCAGCAGCTTAGAAGTAACGGGAGCATCCCAAGAGACCCAGTACTTC.

The chain is built from TRBV7-2 and TRBJ2-5; the D gene is possibly TRBD2 (5 bases). V lost 2 bases and J lost 1, with 11 bases in between. This CDR3 has 15 residues. CDR1 and CDR2 from the germline V gene are SGHTA and FQGNSA. The CDR3 sequence: CASSLMAGAQETQYF. DNA for the CDR3: TGTGCCAGCAGCTTAATGGCGGGCGCCCAAGAGACCCAGTACTTC.

The chain couples TRBV5-6 to TRBJ2-7; TRBD1 is a possible D gene (5 bases). Trimming removed 0 bases at V and 3 bases at J, with 7 bases between. The CDR3 loop spans 13 amino acids. Germline V lookup: CDR1 SGHDT, CDR2 YYEEEE. The CDR3 coding sequence is TGTGCCAGCAGCTTGGGACAGAGCTACGAGCAGTACTTC. Amino acid sequence: CASSLGQSYEQYF.

V usage is TRBV4-1 and J usage is TRBJ2-1; D is ambiguous. V was cut by 0 bases and J by 4 bases, with 7 bases left in between. This CDR3 region has 14 residues. Germline CDR1 and CDR2: MGHRA and YSYEKL. The CDR3 reads CASSQEAGYNEQFF. The CDR3 coding sequence is TGCGCCAGCAGCCAAGAGGCTGGATACAATGAGCAGTTCTTC.

The genes are TRBV5-1 and TRBJ2-1; D perhaps matches TRBD1 (6 bases). V shed 5 bases and J shed 6 bases, with 12 bases lying between them. The germline gives CDR1 SGHRS, CDR2 YFSETQ. The CDR3 loop spans 13 amino acids. DNA of the CDR3: TGCGCCAGCAGTCCGGACAGATCCAATGAGCAGTTCTTC. Protein sequence: CASSPDRSNEQFF.

The chain recombines TRBV5-6 with TRBJ1-3, with unresolved D. Per germline, CDR1 SGHDT and CDR2 YYEEEE. The V end was cut by 3 bases, the J end by 9 bases, with 13 bases between. CDR3 length equals 13 residues. The CDR3 spells CASSSGPLGTIYF. The CDR3 DNA reads as TGTGCCAGCAGCTCCGGACCTCTGGGCACCATATATTTT.

The rearrangement uses TRBV5-1 and TRBJ2-7; 8 nucleotides agree with TRBD2. The CDR3 is 17 amino acids. Germline-derived CDR1 and CDR2 are SGHRS and YFSETQ. V dropped 0 bases and J dropped 1; count of bases not matched to a gene: 9. CDR3 nucleotides: TGCGCCAGCAGCTTGGAAAGTAGAAGCGGGAGATCCTACGAGCAGTACTTC. Translation gives CASSLESRSGRSYEQYF. Full variable domain (rest looked up from reference TRBV5-1 and TRBJ2-7): KAGVTQTPRYLIKTRGQQVTLSCSPISGHRSVSWYQQTPGQGLQFLFEYFSETQRNKGNFPGRFSGRQFSNSRSEMNVSTLELGDSALYLCASSLESRSGRSYEQYFGPGTRLTVT.